This T cell receptor (beta chain) derives from a study of blood T cell repertoires in COVID-19. Study information: COVID-19 samples collected from the United States, Italy and Spain covered acute and convalescent phases. T cells, B-cell-depleted T cells, or PBMCs supplied cDNA or gDNA.

The CDR3 covers 15 residues. In germline, CDR1 is SGHKS, CDR2 YYEKEE (reference sequence). V dropped 0 bases and J dropped 0 bases, with 10 bases sitting between them. Repertoires were generated with immunoSEQ multiplex PCR, while TCRdb's copy carries only in-frame clones and drops some. The sample holds 170,000 or so clones, just under 90% seen once. The material sequenced was peripheral blood. The receptor was derived from a woman in her 70s with COVID-19, enrolled during active disease. V is TRBV5-5 and J is TRBJ2-7, with D possibly TRBD2 on 5 matching bases. The CDR3 protein is CASSLAVGSSYEQYF. In DNA form, the CDR3 reads TGTGCCAGCAGCTTGGCTGTGGGGAGCTCCTACGAGCAGTACTTC.